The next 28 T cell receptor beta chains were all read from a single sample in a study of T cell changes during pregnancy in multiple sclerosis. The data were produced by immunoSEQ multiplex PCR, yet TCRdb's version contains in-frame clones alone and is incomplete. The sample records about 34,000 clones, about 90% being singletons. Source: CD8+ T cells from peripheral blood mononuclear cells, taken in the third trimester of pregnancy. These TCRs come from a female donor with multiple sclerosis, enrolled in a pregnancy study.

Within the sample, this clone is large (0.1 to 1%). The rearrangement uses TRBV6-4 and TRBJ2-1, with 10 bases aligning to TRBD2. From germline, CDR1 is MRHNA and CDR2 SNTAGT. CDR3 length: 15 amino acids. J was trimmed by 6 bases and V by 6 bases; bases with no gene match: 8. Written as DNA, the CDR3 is TGTGCCAGCAGCGCCTCCAGCGGGGGGGCCAATGAGCAGTTCTTC. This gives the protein CASSASSGGANEQFF.

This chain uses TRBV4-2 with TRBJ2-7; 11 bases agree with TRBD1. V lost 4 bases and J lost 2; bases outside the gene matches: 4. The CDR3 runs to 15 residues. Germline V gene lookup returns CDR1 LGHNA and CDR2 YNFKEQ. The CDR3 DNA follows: TGTGCCAGCAGCCCCGGACAGGGGGCTACCTACGAGCAGTACTTC. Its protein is CASSPGQGATYEQYF.

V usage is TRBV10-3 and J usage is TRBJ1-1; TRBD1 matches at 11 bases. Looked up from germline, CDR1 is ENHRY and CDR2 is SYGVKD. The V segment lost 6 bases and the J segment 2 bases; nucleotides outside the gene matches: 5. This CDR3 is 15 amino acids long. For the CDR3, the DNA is TGTGCCATCAGGATAGGACAGGGGGCAAACACTGAAGCTTTCTTT. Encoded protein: CAIRIGQGANTEAFF.

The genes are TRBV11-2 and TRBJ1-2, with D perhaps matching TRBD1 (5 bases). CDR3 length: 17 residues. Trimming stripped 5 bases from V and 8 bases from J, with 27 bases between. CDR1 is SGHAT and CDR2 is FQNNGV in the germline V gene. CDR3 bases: TGTGCCAGCAGCCCCGATTTGTTAGGGAAGGGGCCAGCAGGCTACACCTTC. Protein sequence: CASSPDLLGKGPAGYTF.

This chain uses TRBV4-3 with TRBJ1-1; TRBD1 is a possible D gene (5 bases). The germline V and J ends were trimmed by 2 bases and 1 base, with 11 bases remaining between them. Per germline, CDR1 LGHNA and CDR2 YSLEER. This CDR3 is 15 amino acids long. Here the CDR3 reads CASSQSRGGNTEAFF. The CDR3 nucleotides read TGCGCCAGCAGCCAATCGCGGGGGGGGAACACTGAAGCTTTCTTT.

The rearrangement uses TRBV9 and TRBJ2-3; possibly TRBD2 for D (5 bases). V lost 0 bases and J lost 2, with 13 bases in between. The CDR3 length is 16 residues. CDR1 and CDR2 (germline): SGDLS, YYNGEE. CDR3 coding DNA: TGTGCCAGCAGCGTAGCTGGGGAGATGGTCACAGATACGCAGTATTTT. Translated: CASSVAGEMVTDTQYF.

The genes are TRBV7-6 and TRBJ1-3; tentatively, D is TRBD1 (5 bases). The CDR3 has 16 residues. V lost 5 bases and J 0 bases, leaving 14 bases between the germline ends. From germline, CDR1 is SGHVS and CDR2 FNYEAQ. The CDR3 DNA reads TGTGCCAGCAGCCTCTACCACAGGCTCTCTGGAAACACCATATATTTT. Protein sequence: CASSLYHRLSGNTIYF.

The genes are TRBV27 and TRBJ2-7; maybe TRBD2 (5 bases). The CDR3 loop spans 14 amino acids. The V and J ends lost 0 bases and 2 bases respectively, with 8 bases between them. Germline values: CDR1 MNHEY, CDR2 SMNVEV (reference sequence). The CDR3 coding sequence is TGTGCCAGCAGTTTATCGCTCGGGACCTACGAGCAGTACTTC. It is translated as CASSLSLGTYEQYF.

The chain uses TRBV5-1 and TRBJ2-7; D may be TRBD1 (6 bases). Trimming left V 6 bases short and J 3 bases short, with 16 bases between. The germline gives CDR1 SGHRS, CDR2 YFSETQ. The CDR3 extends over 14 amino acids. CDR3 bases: TGCGCCAGCAAGAGTGCAGGGGTCGACTACGAGCAGTACTTC. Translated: CASKSAGVDYEQYF.

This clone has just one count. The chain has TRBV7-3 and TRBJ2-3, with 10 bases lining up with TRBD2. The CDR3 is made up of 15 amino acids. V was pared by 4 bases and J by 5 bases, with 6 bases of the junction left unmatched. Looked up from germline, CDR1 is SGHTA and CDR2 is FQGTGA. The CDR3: CASSSRTSGEDTQYF. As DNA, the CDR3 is TGTGCCAGCAGCTCCCGTACTAGCGGGGAAGATACGCAGTATTTT.

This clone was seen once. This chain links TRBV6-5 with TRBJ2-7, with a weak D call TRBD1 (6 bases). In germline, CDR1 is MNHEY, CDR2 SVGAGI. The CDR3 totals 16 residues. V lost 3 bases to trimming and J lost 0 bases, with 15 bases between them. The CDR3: CASSYDRDTSSYEQYF. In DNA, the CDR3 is TGTGCCAGCAGTTATGATCGGGACACAAGCTCCTACGAGCAGTACTTC.

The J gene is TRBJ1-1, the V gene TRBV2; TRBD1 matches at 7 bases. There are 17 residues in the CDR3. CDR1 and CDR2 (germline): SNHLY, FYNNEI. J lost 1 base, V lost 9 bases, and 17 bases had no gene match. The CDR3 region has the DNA TGTGCCAGTAGTCGAGCGACAGGGAGGAGACCGAACACTGAAGCTTTCTTT. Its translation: CASSRATGRRPNTEAFF.

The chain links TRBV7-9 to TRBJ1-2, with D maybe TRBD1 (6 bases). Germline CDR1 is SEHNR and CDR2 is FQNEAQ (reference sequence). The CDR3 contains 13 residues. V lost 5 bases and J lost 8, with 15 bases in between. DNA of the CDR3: TGTGCCAGCAGCCCCGGGGGGCTGGACGGCTACACCTTC. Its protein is CASSPGGLDGYTF.

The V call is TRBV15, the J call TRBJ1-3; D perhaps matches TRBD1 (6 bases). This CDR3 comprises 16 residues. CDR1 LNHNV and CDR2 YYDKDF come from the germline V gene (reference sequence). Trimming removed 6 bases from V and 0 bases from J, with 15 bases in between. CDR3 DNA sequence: TGTGCCACCAGGACGGACAGCCTACCCTCTGGAAACACCATATATTTT. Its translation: CATRTDSLPSGNTIYF.

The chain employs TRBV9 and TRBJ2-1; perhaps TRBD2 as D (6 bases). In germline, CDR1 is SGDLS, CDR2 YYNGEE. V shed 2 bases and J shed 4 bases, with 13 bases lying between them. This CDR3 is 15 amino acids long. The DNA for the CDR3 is TGTGCCAGCAGCGTGCGGGACGGGACTTACAATGAGCAGTTCTTC. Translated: CASSVRDGTYNEQFF.

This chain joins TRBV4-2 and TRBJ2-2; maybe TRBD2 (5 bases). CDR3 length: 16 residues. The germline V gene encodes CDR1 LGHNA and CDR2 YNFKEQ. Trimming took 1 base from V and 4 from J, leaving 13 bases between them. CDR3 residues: CASSQGAPGSTGELFF. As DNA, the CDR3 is TGTGCCAGCAGCCAAGGGGCCCCGGGAAGCACCGGGGAGCTGTTTTTT.

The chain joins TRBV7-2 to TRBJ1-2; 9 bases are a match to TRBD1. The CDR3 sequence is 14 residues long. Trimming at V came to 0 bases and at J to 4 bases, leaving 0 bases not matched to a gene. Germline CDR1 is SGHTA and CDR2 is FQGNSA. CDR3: CASSLAGQGYGYTF. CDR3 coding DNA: TGTGCCAGCAGCTTAGCGGGACAGGGCTATGGCTACACCTTC.

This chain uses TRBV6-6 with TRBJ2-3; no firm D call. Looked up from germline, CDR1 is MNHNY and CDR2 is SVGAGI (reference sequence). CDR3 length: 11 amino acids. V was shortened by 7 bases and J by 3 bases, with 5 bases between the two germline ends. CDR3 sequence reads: CASKYTDTQYF. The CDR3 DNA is TGTGCCAGCAAATATACAGATACGCAGTATTTT.

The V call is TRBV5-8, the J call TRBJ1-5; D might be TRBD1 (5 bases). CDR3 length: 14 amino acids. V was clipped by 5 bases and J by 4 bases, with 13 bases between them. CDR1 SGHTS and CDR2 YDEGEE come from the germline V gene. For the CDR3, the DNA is TGTGCCAGCAGTGGGGGAGGGCAGAATCAGCCCCAGCATTTT. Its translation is CASSGGGQNQPQHF.

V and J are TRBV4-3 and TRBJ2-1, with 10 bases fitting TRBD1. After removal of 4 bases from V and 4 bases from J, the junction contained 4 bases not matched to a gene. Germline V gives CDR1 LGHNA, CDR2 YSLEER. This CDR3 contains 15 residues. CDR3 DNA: TGCGCCAGCAGCCTCCGGGACAGGGGATACAATGAGCAGTTCTTC. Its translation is CASSLRDRGYNEQFF.

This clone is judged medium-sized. The CDR3 DNA sequence: TGTGCCAGCAGTGACTCGCCGGGGGGCCAGCCCCAGCATTTT. This translates into CASSDSPGGQPQHF. The V gene is TRBV6-4, the J gene TRBJ1-5, with D perhaps TRBD1 (6 bases). Trimming pared 0 bases from V and 7 bases from J, leaving 10 bases between. There are 14 residues in the CDR3. The germline gives CDR1 MRHNA, CDR2 SNTAGT.

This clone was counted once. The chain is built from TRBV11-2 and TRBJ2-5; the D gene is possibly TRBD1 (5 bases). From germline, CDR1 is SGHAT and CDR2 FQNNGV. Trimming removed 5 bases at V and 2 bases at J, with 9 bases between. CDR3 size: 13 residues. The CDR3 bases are TGTGCCAGCAGCCAGACAGTTCAAGAGACCCAGTACTTC. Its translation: CASSQTVQETQYF.

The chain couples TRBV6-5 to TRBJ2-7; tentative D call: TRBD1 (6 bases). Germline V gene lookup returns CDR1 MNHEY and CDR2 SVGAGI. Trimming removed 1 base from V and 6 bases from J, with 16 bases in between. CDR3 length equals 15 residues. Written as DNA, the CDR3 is TGTGCCAGCAGTTACTTGAGGGGGACGGGTGCCGAGCAGTACTTC. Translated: CASSYLRGTGAEQYF.

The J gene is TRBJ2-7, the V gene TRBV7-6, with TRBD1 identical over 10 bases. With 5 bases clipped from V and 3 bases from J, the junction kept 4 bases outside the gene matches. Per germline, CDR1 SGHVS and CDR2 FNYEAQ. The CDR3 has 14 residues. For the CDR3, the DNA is TGTGCCAGCAGCATCGGACAGGGGGACTACGAGCAGTACTTC. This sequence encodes CASSIGQGDYEQYF.

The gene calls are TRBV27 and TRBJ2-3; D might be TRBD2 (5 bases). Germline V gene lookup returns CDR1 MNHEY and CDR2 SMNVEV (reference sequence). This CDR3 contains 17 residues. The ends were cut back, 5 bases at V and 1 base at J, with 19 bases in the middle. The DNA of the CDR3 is TGTGCCAGCAGTAGCATGGGCGGCGGGTCACGCACAGATACGCAGTATTTT. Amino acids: CASSSMGGGSRTDTQYF.

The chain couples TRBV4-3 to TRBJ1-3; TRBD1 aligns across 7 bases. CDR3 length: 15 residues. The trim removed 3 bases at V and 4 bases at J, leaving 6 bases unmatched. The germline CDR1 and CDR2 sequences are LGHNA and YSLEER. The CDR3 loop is CASSQRTGTGNTIYF. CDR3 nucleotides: TGCGCCAGCAGCCAGAGGACAGGCACAGGAAACACCATATATTTT.

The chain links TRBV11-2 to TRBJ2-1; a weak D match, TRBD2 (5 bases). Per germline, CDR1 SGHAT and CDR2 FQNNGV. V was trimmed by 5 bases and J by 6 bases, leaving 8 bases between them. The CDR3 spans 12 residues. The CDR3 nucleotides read TGTGCCAGCAGCCAACTAGGCAATGAGCAGTTCTTC. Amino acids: CASSQLGNEQFF.

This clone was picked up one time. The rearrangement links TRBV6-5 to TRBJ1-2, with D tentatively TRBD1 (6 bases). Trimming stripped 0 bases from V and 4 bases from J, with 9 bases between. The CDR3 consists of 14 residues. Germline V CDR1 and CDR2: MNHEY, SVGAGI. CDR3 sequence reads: CASSYSGQSYGYTF. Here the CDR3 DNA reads TGTGCCAGCAGTTACTCCGGACAGAGCTATGGCTACACCTTC.